These T cell receptor beta chains were read from a single sample in a study of T-cell memory formation after mild COVID-19. TCRdb re-derived calls from the 5' RACE reads in MiXCR, one entry per CDR3 protein. The sample carries around 65,000 distinct CDR3 sequences, over 8.5% recorded once. Sequenced: PBMCs or a T cell subset sorted from them (not recorded which). The receptors shown here come from a man younger than 35 who had mild COVID-19 (a few samples of this study predate the infection). Cell type and time point are not known. The CDR3 runs from the conserved cysteine through the conserved F or W.

cdr3_aa,v_call,j_call
CASSYGMTQGPQHF,TRBV6-2/TRBV6-3,TRBJ1-5
CASLLLRGGTNTQYF,TRBV10-2,TRBJ2-3
CASSAGLYSGNTIYF,TRBV5-1,TRBJ1-3
CASSPTGDTGELFF,TRBV7-2,TRBJ2-2
CSATGTGAYGYTF,TRBV20-1,TRBJ1-2
CASSLDWGEQYF,TRBV7-9,TRBJ2-7
CASSDQVLEPQHF,TRBV6-2/TRBV6-3,TRBJ1-5
CASRRGTTRQETQYF,TRBV7-8,TRBJ2-5
CASSPDFGVELFF,TRBV5-1,TRBJ1-4
CASSLGNSPLHF,TRBV7-9,TRBJ1-6
CASSLFAGSPTDTQYF,TRBV7-2,TRBJ2-3
CASSQVTLVGGLPDTQYF,TRBV4-3,TRBJ2-3
CASSVSSGSRNEQFF,TRBV6-4,TRBJ2-1
CASSLLRGDTQYF,TRBV18,TRBJ2-3
CASTLREGNRNQPQHF,TRBV12-3/TRBV12-4,TRBJ1-5
CASSQDGGVGELFF,TRBV7-3,TRBJ2-2
CASSGQGYSNQPQHF,TRBV6-1,TRBJ1-5
CASRPASGGAEDTQYF,TRBV5-1,TRBJ2-3
CASSLSGDRNQPQHF,TRBV7-9,TRBJ1-5
CATSRDSGTSGKEQFF,TRBV15,TRBJ2-1
CASSPSGGSYNEQFF,TRBV7-7,TRBJ2-1
CASSFQAAGSEKLFF,TRBV7-9,TRBJ1-4
CASSYSVGDGYTF,TRBV6-6,TRBJ1-2
CASSLKGDRGRGYTF,TRBV27,TRBJ1-2
CASSPAWGGQGYTF,TRBV4-3,TRBJ1-2
CASSLDRGAYEQYF,TRBV5-6,TRBJ2-7
CASSFAGTETQYF,TRBV7-2,TRBJ2-5
CASSLEGRFPFREQFF,TRBV5-5,TRBJ2-1
CAWSYEGIDDTF,TRBV30,TRBJ1-2